This record looks at one TCR beta chain sequence and its context. The data were taken from a study of shared clonotypes between healthy human individuals. The CDR3 length is 15 residues. CDR1 SNHLY and CDR2 FYNNEI come from the germline V gene. V gave up 6 bases and J gave up 4 bases, with 15 bases separating them. Sequenced by immunoSEQ multiplex PCR; TCRdb stores in-frame clones only, minus some. Among some 1.5 million clones, around 95% were seen once, and the ten largest hold over 1%. This TCR was recovered from a man aged 25-45 years in good health. The rearrangement joins TRBV2 to TRBJ2-2; tentatively, D is TRBD1 (6 bases). The specimen was naive CD4+ T cells sorted from blood. The sample's subset: CD45RA+ positively selected. CDR3 region: CASRAGVLGTGELFF. In DNA, the CDR3 is TGTGCCAGCAGGGCAGGGGTGTTGGGCACCGGGGAGCTGTTTTTT.